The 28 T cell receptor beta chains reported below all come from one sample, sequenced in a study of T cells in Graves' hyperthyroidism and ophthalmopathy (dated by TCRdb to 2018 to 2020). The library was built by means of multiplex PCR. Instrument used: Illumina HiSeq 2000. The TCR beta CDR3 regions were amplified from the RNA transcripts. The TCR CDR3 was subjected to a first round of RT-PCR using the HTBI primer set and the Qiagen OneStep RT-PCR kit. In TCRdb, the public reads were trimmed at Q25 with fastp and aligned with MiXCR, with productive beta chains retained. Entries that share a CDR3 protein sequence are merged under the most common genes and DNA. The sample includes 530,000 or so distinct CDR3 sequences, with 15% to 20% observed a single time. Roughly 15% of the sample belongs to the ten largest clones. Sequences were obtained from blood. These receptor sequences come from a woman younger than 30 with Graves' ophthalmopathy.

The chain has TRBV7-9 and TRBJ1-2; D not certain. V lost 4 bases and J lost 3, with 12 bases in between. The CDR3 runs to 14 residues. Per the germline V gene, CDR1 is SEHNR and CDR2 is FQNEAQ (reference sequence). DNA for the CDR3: TGTGCCAGCAGCTACACTTCAGGAGACTATGGCTACACCTTC. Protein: CASSYTSGDYGYTF.

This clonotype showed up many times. CDR3 nucleotides: TGTGCCAGCAGTTTTGCCGGGTCCTACGAGCAGTACTTC. Translating it yields CASSFAGSYEQYF. The chain couples TRBV7-8 to TRBJ2-7; no clear D. The CDR3 spans 13 residues. Looked up from germline, CDR1 is SGHVS and CDR2 is FQNEAQ. V lost 6 bases, J lost 1 base, and 10 bases lay in between.

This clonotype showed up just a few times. CDR3 protein: CASSEYGAHNQPQHF. The CDR3 DNA follows: TGTGCCAGCAGTGAATATGGGGCTCACAATCAGCCCCAGCATTTT. The chain combines TRBV6-1 with TRBJ1-5, with D maybe TRBD1 (5 bases). This CDR3 contains 15 residues. Germline V CDR1 and CDR2: MNHNS, SASEGT. V lost 2 bases and J lost 3, with 11 bases in between.

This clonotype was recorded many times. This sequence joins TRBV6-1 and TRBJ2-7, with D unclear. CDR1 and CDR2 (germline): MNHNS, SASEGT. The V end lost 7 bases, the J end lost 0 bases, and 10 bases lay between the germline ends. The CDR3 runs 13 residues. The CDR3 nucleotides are TGTGCCAGCACTCGCGGAAGCTCCTACGAGCAGTACTTC. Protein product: CASTRGSSYEQYF.

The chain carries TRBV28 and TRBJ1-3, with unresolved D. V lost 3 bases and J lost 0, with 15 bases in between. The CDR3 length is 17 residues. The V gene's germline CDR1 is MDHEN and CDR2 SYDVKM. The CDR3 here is CASSFGLEYFSGNTIYF. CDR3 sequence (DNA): TGTGCCAGCAGTTTTGGCTTGGAGTATTTCTCTGGAAACACCATATATTTT.

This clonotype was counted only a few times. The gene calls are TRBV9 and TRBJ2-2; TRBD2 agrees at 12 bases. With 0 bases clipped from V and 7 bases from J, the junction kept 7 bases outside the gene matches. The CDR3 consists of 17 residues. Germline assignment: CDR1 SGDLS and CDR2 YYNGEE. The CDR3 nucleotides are TGTGCCAGCAGCGTAGCGCCTAGCGGGGGGGCCGACGGGGAGCTGTTTTTT. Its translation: CASSVAPSGGADGELFF.

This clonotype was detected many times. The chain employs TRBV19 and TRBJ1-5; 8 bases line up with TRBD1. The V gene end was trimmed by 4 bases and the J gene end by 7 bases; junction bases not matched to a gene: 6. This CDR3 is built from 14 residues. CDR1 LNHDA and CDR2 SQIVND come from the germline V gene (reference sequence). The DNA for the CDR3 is TGTGCCAGTAGTAACGACAGGGGAATACAGCCCCAGCATTTT. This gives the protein CASSNDRGIQPQHF.

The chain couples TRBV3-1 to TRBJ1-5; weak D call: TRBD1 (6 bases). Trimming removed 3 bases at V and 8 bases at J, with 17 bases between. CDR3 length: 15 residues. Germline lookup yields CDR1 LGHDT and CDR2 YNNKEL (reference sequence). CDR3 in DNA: TGTGCCAGCAGCCAGACCGGACAGCCTTTTGAGCCCCAGCATTTT. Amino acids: CASSQTGQPFEPQHF.

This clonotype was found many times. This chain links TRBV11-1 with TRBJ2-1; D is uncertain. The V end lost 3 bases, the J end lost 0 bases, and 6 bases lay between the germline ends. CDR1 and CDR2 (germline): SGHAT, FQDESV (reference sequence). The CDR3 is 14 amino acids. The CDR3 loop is CASSFSSSYNEQFF. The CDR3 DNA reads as TGTGCCAGCAGCTTCAGCAGCTCCTACAATGAGCAGTTCTTC. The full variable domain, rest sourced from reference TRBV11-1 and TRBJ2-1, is EAEVAQSPRYKITEKSQAVAFWCDPISGHATLYWYRQILGQGPELLVQFQDESVVDDSQLPKDRFSAERLKGVDSTLKIQPAELGDSAMYLCASSFSSSYNEQFFGPGTRLTVL.

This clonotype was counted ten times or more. CDR3 sequence: CASSPDIKNYEQYF. In DNA, the CDR3 is TGTGCCAGCAGCCCGGACATTAAAAATTACGAGCAGTACTTC. V usage is TRBV28 and J usage is TRBJ2-7; weak D call: TRBD1 (5 bases). Germline V gene sequence: CDR1 MDHEN, CDR2 SYDVKM. Trimming stripped 6 bases from V and 4 bases from J, with 16 bases between. The CDR3 consists of 14 residues.

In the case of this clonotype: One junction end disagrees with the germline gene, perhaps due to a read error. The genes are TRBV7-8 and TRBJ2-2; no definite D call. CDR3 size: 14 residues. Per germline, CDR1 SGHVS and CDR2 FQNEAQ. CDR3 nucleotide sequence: TGTGCCAGCAACTTAGCATTCGGGACCGGGGAGCTGTTTTTT. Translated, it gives CASNLAFGTGELFF.

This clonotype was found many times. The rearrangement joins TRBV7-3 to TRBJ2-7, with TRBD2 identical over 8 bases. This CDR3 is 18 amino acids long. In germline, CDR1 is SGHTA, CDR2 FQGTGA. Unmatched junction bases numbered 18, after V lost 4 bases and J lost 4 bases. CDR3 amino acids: CASSSTTWASGRAYEQYF. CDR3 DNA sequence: TGTGCCAGCAGCTCAACCACCTGGGCTAGCGGGCGTGCTTACGAGCAGTACTTC.

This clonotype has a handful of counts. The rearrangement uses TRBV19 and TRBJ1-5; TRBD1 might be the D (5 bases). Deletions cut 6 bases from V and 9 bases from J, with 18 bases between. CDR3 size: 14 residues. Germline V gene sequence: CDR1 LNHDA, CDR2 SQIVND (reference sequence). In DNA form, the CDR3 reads TGTGCCAGTAGCGGGTCAGGGTATTACGGGCCCCAGCATTTT. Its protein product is CASSGSGYYGPQHF.

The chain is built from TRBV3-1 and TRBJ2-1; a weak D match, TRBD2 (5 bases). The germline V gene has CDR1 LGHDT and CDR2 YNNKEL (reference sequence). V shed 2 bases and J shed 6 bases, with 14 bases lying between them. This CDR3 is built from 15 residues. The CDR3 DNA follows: TGTGCCAGCAGCCAAACCCCGGGAATTCTCAATGAGCAGTTCTTC. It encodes CASSQTPGILNEQFF.

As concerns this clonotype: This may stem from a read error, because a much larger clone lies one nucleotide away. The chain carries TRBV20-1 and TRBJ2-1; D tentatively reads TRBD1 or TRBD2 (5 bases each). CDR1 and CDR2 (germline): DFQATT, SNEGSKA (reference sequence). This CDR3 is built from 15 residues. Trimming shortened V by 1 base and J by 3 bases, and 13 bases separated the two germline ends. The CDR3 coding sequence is TGCAGTGCTAGAGGTCCCATGGGGGACTACAATGAGCAGTTCTTC. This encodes CSARGPMGDYNEQFF.

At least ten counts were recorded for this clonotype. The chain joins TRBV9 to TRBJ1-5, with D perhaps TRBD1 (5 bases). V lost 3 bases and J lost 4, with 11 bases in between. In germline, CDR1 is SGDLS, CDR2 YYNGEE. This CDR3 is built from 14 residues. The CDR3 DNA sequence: TGTGCCAGCAGCGCCGGGACGGGAAATCAGCCCCAGCATTTT. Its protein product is CASSAGTGNQPQHF.

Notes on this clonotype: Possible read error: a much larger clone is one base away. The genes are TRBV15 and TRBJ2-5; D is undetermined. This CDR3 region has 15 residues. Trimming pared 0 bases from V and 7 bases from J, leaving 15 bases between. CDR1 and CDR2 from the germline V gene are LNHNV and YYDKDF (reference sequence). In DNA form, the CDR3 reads TGTGCCACCAGCAGAGACCTTGAGGCCCCAGGGACCCAGTACTTC. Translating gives CATSRDLEAPGTQYF.

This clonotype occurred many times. CDR3 nucleotides: TGTGCCAGCAGTTTAAAGAGACCCGGTACTCAGCCCCAGCATTTT. Translated, it gives CASSLKRPGTQPQHF. The genes are TRBV28 and TRBJ1-5; no reliable D call. The germline V gene has CDR1 MDHEN and CDR2 SYDVKM. Trimming stripped 2 bases from V and 6 bases from J, with 14 bases between. CDR3 length: 15 amino acids.

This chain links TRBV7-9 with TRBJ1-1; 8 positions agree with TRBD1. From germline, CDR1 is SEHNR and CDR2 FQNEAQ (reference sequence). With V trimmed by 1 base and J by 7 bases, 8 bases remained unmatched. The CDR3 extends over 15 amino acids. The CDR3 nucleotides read TGTGCCAGCAGCTTAGTTGTGACAGGGGCCTTTGAAGCTTTCTTT. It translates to CASSLVVTGAFEAFF.

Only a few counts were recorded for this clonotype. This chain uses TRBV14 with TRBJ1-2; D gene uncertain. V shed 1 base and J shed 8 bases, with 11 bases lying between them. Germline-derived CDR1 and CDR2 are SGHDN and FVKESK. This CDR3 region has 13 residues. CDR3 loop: CASSQGSGSGYTF. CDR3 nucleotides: TGTGCCAGCAGCCAAGGGAGCGGCTCAGGCTACACCTTC.

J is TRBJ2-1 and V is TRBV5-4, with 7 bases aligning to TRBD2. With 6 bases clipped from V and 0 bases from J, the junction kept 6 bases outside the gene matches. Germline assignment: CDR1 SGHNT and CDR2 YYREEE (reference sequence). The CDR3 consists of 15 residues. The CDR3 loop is CASKNPGGSYNEQFF. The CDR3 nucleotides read TGTGCCAGCAAAAACCCGGGGGGCTCCTACAATGAGCAGTTCTTC.

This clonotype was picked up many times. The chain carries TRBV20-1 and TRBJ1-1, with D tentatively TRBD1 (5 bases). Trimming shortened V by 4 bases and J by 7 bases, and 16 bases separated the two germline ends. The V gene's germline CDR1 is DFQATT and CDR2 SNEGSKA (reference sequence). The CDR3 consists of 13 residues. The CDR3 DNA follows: TGCAGTGCTACTCGTCCCGGGGGTGGTGAAGCTTTCTTT. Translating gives CSATRPGGGEAFF.

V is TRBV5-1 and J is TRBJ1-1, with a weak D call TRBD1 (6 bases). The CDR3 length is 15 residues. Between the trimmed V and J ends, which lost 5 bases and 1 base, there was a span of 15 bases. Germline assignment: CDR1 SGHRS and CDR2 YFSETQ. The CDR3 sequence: CASSYRGGANTEAFF. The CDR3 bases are TGCGCCAGCAGTTACCGGGGGGGGGCGAACACTGAAGCTTTCTTT.

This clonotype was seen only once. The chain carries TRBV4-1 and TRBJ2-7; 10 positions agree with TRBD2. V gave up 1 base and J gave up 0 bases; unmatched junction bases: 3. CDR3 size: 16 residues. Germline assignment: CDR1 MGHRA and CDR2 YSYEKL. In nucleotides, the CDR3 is TGCGCCAGCAGCCAAGCTAGCGGGGGAAGCTCCTACGAGCAGTACTTC. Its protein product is CASSQASGGSSYEQYF.

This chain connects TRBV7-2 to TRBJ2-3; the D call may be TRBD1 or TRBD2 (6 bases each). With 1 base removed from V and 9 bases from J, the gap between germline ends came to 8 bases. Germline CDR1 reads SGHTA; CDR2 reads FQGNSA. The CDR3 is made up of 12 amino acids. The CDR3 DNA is TGTGCCAGCAGCTTAGACGGGGGCACGCAGTATTTT. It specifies CASSLDGGTQYF. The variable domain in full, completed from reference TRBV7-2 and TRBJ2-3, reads GAGVSQSPSNKVTEKGKDVELRCDPISGHTALYWYRQSLGQGLEFLIYFQGNSAPDKSGLPSDRFSAERTGGSVSTLTIQRTQQEDSAVYLCASSLDGGTQYFGPGTRLTVL.

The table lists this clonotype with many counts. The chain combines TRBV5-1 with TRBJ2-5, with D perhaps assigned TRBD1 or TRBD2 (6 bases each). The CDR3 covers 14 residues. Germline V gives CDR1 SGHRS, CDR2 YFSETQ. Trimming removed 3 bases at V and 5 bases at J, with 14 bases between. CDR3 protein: CASSSGDSWETQYF. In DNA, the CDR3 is TGCGCCAGCAGCTCAGGGGACTCGTGGGAGACCCAGTACTTC. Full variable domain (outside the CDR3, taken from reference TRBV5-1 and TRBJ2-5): KAGVTQTPRYLIKTRGQQVTLSCSPISGHRSVSWYQQTPGQGLQFLFEYFSETQRNKGNFPGRFSGRQFSNSRSEMNVSTLELGDSALYLCASSSGDSWETQYFGPGTRLLVL.

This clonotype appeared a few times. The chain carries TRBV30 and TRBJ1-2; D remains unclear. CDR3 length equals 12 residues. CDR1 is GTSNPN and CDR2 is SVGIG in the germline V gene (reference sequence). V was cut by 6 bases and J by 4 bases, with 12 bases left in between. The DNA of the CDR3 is TGTGCCTGTTATTTAGTTCTCTATGGCTACACCTTC. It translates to CACYLVLYGYTF.

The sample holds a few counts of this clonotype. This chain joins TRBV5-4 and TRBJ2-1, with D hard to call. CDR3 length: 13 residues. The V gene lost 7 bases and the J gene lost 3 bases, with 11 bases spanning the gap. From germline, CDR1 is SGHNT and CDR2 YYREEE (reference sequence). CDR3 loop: CASSAAVYNEQFF. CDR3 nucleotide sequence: TGTGCCAGCTCGGCTGCGGTCTACAATGAGCAGTTCTTC.